The sequence of this T cell receptor (beta chain) was determined in a study of OX40 agonist ivuxolimab in advanced cancers. Whole-study findings and limits: Some patients who did not respond also had low normalized T-cell clonal expansion.

The assay was immunoSEQ multiplex PCR, and TCRdb's table has in-frame clones only and misses some. Of tens of thousands of clones listed, about 85% are singletons. This clone was counted between two and nine times. Its specificity is unknown. The material was CD4+ or CD8+ T cells sorted from blood, obtained in a trial of the OX40 agonist ivuxolimab. This sequence was found in an adult with an advanced solid tumor such as melanoma, head and neck, liver or kidney cancer.

Here the CDR3 DNA reads TGTGCCAGCACCCCTCAGGGCCATCGGGGCTACACCTTC. Protein: CASTPQGHRGYTF. V gene TRBV28 combines with J gene TRBJ1-2, with D possibly matching TRBD1 (5 bases). This CDR3 is built from 13 residues. V lost 7 bases, J lost 8 bases, and 17 bases lay in between. Looked up from germline, CDR1 is MDHEN and CDR2 is SYDVKM.